Detailed here is one T cell receptor (beta chain). Its target is not known. The CDR3 runs to 14 residues. Germline V CDR1 and CDR2: MDHEN, SYDVKM. Trimming at V came to 7 bases and at J to 4 bases, leaving 7 bases not matched to a gene. The repertoire was sequenced with immunoSEQ multiplex PCR; TCRdb's copy has only in-frame clones and lacks some. The data contain around 140,000 clones, about 93% of them singletons. The sample originates from a study of OX40 agonist ivuxolimab in advanced cancers. Background on the study: Two cutaneous melanoma patients and one hepatocellular carcinoma patient, three in all, had partial responses. Study results and limitations: Clonal expansion by week 6 occurred in CD4+ and CD8+ blood T cells (at 0.1 to 3.0 mg/kg).

Sequenced here: CD4+ or CD8+ T cells sorted from blood, sampled in a trial of the OX40 agonist ivuxolimab. This receptor was obtained from an adult with an advanced solid tumor such as melanoma, head and neck, liver or kidney cancer. The rearrangement links TRBV28 to TRBJ2-1, with 7 bases that match TRBD1. CDR3 nucleotides: TGTGCCAGCAAGAGACAGGGTTCATACAATGAGCAGTTCTTC. Encoded protein: CASKRQGSYNEQFF.